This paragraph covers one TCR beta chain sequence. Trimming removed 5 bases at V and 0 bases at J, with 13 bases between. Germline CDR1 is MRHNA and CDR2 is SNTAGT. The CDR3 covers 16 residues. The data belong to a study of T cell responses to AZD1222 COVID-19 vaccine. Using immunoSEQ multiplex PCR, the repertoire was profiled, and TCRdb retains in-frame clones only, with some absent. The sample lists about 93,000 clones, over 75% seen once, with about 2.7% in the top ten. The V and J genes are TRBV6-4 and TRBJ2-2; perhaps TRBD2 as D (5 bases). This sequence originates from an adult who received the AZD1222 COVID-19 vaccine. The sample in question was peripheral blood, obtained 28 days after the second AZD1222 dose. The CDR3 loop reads CASSSSLEANTGELFF. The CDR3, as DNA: TGTGCCAGCAGTAGTTCACTAGAGGCGAACACCGGGGAGCTGTTTTTT.